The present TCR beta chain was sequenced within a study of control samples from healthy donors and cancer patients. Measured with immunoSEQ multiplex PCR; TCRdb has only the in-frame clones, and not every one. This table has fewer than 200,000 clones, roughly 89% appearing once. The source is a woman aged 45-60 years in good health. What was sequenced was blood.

CDR3: CASSRNPGYGYTF. In DNA form, the CDR3 reads TGTGCCAGCAGCCGAAACCCCGGTTATGGCTACACCTTC. The chain has TRBV7-3 and TRBJ1-2, with D unresolved. CDR1 and CDR2 (germline): SGHTA, FQGTGA. V was cut by 5 bases and J by 5 bases, with 12 bases left in between. The CDR3 is 13 amino acids.